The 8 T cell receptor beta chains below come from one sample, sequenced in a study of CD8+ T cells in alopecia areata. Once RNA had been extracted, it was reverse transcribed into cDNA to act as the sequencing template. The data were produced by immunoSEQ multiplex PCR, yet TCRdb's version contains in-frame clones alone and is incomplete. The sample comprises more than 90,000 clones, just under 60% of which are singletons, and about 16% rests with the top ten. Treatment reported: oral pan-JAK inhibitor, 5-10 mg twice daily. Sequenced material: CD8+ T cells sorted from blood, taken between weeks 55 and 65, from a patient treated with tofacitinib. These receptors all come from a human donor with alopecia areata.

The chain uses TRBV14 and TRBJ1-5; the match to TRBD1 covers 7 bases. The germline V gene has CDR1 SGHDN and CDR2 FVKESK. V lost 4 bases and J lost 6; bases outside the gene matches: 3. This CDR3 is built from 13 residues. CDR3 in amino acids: CASSLRTGQPQHF. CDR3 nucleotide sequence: TGTGCCAGCAGCCTTAGGACAGGTCAGCCCCAGCATTTT.

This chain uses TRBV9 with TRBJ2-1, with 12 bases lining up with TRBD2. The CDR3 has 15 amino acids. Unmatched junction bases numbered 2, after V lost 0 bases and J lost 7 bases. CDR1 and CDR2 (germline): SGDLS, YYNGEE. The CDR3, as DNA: TGTGCCAGCAGCGTAGCACTAGCGGGGGGTAATGAGCAGTTCTTC. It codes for CASSVALAGGNEQFF.

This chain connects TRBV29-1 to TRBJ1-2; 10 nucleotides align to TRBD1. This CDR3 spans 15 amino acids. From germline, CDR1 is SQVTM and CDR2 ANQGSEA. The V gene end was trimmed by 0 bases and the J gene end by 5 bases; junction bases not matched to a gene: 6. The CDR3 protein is CSVEDPRQGAYGYTF. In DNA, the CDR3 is TGCAGCGTTGAAGATCCGAGACAGGGGGCTTATGGCTACACCTTC.

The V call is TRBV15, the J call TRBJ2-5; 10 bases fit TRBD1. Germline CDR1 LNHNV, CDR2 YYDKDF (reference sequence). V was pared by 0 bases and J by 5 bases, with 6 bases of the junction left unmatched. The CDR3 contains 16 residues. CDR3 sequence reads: CATSRDWTGGGETQYF. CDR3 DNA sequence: TGTGCCACCAGCAGAGATTGGACAGGGGGAGGCGAGACCCAGTACTTC.

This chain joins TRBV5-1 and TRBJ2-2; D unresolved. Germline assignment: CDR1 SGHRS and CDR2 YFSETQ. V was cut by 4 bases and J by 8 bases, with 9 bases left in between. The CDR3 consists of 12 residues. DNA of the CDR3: TGCGCCAGCAGCGAAATCACGGGGGAGCTGTTTTTT. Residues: CASSEITGELFF.

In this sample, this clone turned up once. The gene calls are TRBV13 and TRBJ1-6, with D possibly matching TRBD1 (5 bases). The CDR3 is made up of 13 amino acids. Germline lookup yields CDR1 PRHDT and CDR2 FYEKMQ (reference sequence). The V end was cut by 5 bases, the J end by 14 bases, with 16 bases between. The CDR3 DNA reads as TGTGCCAGCAGCCAACCCCTCGGGGGGGCCCTCCACTTT. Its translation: CASSQPLGGALHF. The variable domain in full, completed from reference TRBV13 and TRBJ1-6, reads AAGVIQSPRHLIKEKRETATLKCYPIPRHDTVYWYQQGPGQDPQFLISFYEKMQSDKGSIPDRFSAQQFSDYHSELNMSSLELGDSALYFCASSQPLGGALHFGNGTRLTVT.

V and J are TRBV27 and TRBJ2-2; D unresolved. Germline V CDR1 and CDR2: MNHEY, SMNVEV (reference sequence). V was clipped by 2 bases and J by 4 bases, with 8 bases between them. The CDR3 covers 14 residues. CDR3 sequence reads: CASSLPATTGELFF. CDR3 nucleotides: TGTGCCAGCAGTTTACCGGCTACCACCGGGGAGCTGTTTTTT.

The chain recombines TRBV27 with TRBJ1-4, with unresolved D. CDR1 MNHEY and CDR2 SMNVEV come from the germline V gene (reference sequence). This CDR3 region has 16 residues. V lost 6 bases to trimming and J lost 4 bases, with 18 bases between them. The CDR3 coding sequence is TGTGCCAGCAGACCGACTGCAGGTGGCGGTAATGAAAAACTGTTTTTT. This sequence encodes CASRPTAGGGNEKLFF.